The 20 T cell receptor beta chains given below trace back to one sample, sequenced in a study of CD8+ T cells in alopecia areata. Treatment denoted: oral pan-JAK inhibitor, 5-10 mg twice daily. Sequencing used cDNA as its template, made by extracting RNA and reverse transcribing it. Method: immunoSEQ multiplex PCR; TCRdb's copy keeps in-frame clones and lacks some. This sample has about 150,000 clones, with roughly 52% found just once. The sequencing used CD8+ T cells sorted from blood, collected at week 4, from a patient treated with tofacitinib. The receptors originated from a human donor with alopecia areata.

Only a few counts were recorded for this clone. The chain links TRBV19 to TRBJ2-7, with 9 bases aligning to TRBD2. V was clipped by 5 bases and J by 5 bases; unmatched bases: 7. Germline assignment: CDR1 LNHDA and CDR2 SQIVND (reference sequence). The CDR3 totals 14 residues. The CDR3 coding sequence is TGTGCCAGTAGTTCAGCGGGGGGTTTGGACGAGCAGTACTTC. Translated: CASSSAGGLDEQYF.

The table lists this clone with many counts. The chain links TRBV4-1 to TRBJ2-7; D call uncertain. Trimming cost V 4 bases and J 4 bases, with 11 bases left between them. CDR3 length equals 13 residues. Germline CDR1 and CDR2: MGHRA and YSYEKL. The CDR3 is CASSLSGQYEQYF. The CDR3 DNA reads TGCGCCAGCAGCCTCAGTGGCCAGTACGAGCAGTACTTC.

The chain joins TRBV7-2 to TRBJ1-2; tentative D call: TRBD1 (5 bases). V lost 3 bases, J lost 0 bases, and 14 bases lay in between. The CDR3 extends over 16 amino acids. Germline CDR1 SGHTA, CDR2 FQGNSA. CDR3 nucleotide sequence: TGTGCCAGCAGCTTCCCGGGACGCAGCGCTAACTATGGCTACACCTTC. It codes for CASSFPGRSANYGYTF.

This chain joins TRBV19 and TRBJ2-1; a weak D match, TRBD2 (5 bases). Germline CDR1 and CDR2: LNHDA and SQIVND (reference sequence). This CDR3 contains 14 residues. Trimming pared 5 bases from V and 8 bases from J, leaving 16 bases between. CDR3 loop: CASSPKRLPHEQFF. The CDR3 bases are TGTGCCAGTAGTCCCAAGCGACTACCCCATGAGCAGTTCTTC.

The chain couples TRBV5-6 to TRBJ1-2, with D unclear. Trimming shortened V by 0 bases and J by 2 bases, and 8 bases separated the two germline ends. Germline CDR1 reads SGHDT; CDR2 reads YYEEEE. The CDR3 sequence is 14 residues long. CDR3 sequence: CASSLDRHNYGYTF. CDR3 in DNA: TGTGCCAGCAGCTTGGACAGACACAACTATGGCTACACCTTC. The variable domain in full, with the rest retrieved from reference TRBV5-6 and TRBJ1-2, is DAGVTQSPTHLIKTRGQQVTLRCSPKSGHDTVSWYQQALGQGPQFIFQYYEEEERQRGNFPDRFSGHQFPNYSSELNVNALLLGDSALYLCASSLDRHNYGYTFGSGTRLTVV.

This sequence joins TRBV27 and TRBJ2-2; D gene ambiguous. Germline V lookup: CDR1 MNHEY, CDR2 SMNVEV (reference sequence). This CDR3 spans 12 amino acids. Trimming stripped 2 bases from V and 6 bases from J, with 4 bases between. The CDR3 DNA reads as TGTGCCAGCAGTTTAGCATCCGGGGAGCTGTTTTTT. Its translation: CASSLASGELFF.

This clone was detected only a few times. The genes are TRBV5-1 and TRBJ2-2; D not resolved. The CDR3 has 15 amino acids. Germline CDR1 reads SGHRS; CDR2 reads YFSETQ. Trimming left V 7 bases short and J 2 bases short, with 15 bases between. CDR3 sequence: CASFPLAINTGELFF. CDR3 nucleotides: TGCGCCAGCTTTCCCCTTGCGATAAACACCGGGGAGCTGTTTTTT.

This clone was picked up a small number of times. The chain links TRBV6-5 to TRBJ1-2; maybe TRBD1 (6 bases). V gave up 2 bases and J gave up 6 bases, with 13 bases separating them. This CDR3 comprises 14 residues. Germline lookup yields CDR1 MNHEY and CDR2 SVGAGI. CDR3 DNA: TGTGCCAGCAGTTACCAATCGGGGGGCAATGGCTACACCTTC. This translates into CASSYQSGGNGYTF.

A few counts support this clone. This chain joins TRBV25-1 and TRBJ2-1; TRBD2 aligns across 8 bases. Germline V gives CDR1 MGHDK, CDR2 SYGVNS. The CDR3 totals 15 residues. The trim removed 4 bases at V and 5 bases at J, leaving 7 bases unmatched. CDR3 residues: CASSVVAGGNNEQFF. In DNA, the CDR3 is TGTGCCAGCAGTGTCGTGGCGGGGGGTAACAATGAGCAGTTCTTC.

Points on this clone: Other nucleotide sequences from this sample produce the same CDR3. This chain connects TRBV9 to TRBJ2-7; D is possibly TRBD2 (5 bases). The V gene lost 0 bases and the J gene lost 1 base, with 8 bases spanning the gap. The CDR3 extends over 14 amino acids. Germline V gene data show CDR1 as SGDLS and CDR2 as YYNGEE. The CDR3 coding sequence is TGTGCCAGCAGCGTAGTCGGGGATTCCTACGAGCAGTACTTC. This gives the protein CASSVVGDSYEQYF.

This clone was seen at least ten times. The chain employs TRBV11-2 and TRBJ1-1; 9 bases are shared with TRBD1. With V trimmed by 3 bases and J by 0 bases, 5 bases remained unmatched. CDR3 size: 16 residues. Germline CDR1 SGHAT, CDR2 FQNNGV. The chain's CDR3 is CASSFGQGSMNTEAFF. The CDR3 DNA reads as TGTGCCAGCAGCTTTGGACAGGGGTCAATGAACACTGAAGCTTTCTTT. The full variable domain, in which reference TRBV11-2 and TRBJ1-1 provide the parts outside the CDR3, is EAGVAQSPRYKIIEKRQSVAFWCNPISGHATLYWYQQILGQGPKLLIQFQNNGVVDDSQLPKDRFSAERLKGVDSTLKIQPAKLEDSAVYLCASSFGQGSMNTEAFFGQGTRLTVV.

This chain links TRBV27 with TRBJ2-7; 10 bases are a match to TRBD1. Trimming at V came to 3 bases and at J to 1 base, leaving 6 bases not matched to a gene. Germline V CDR1 and CDR2: MNHEY, SMNVEV (reference sequence). The CDR3 length is 16 residues. CDR3 loop: CASSLVGTGDSYEQYF. As DNA, the CDR3 is TGTGCCAGCAGTTTGGTTGGGACAGGGGATTCCTACGAGCAGTACTTC.

The DNA for the CDR3 is TGTGCCAGCAGCCTCGAGACAGGGACCTTCGCCGAGCAGTACTTC. Protein product: CASSLETGTFAEQYF. J is TRBJ2-7 and V is TRBV6-6; 7 nucleotides match TRBD1. Trimming took 6 bases from V and 6 from J; bases not matched to a gene: 14. Germline-derived CDR1 and CDR2 are MNHNY and SVGAGI (reference sequence). CDR3 size: 15 residues.

This clone was detected a few times. This chain uses TRBV5-1 with TRBJ1-1, with D unclear. The CDR3 spans 13 residues. Germline CDR1 and CDR2: SGHRS and YFSETQ. Trimming removed 9 bases from V and 3 bases from J, with 15 bases in between. The CDR3 sequence: CATRRNSDTEAFF. As DNA, the CDR3 is TGCGCCACCAGACGAAATTCCGACACTGAAGCTTTCTTT. Looking up the rest from reference TRBV5-1 and TRBJ1-1 gives the full variable domain: KAGVTQTPRYLIKTRGQQVTLSCSPISGHRSVSWYQQTPGQGLQFLFEYFSETQRNKGNFPGRFSGRQFSNSRSEMNVSTLELGDSALYLCATRRNSDTEAFFGQGTRLTVV.

The V call is TRBV30, the J call TRBJ2-2; 9 nucleotides match TRBD2. The V gene end was trimmed by 5 bases and the J gene end by 1 base; junction bases not matched to a gene: 8. The CDR3 has 16 amino acids. Germline V gene data show CDR1 as GTSNPN and CDR2 as SVGIG (reference sequence). DNA of the CDR3: TGTGCCTGGGAAGGACTAGCGAAGGAGAACACCGGGGAGCTGTTTTTT. It yields the protein CAWEGLAKENTGELFF.

The J gene is TRBJ1-1, the V gene TRBV30; no clear D. Germline loops: CDR1 GTSNPN, CDR2 SVGIG (reference sequence). V was trimmed by 5 bases and J by 1 base, leaving 11 bases between them. This CDR3 is built from 13 residues. The CDR3 bases are TGTGCCTGGGCTACAGATACGAACACTGAAGCTTTCTTT. Protein product: CAWATDTNTEAFF.

The V gene is TRBV6-5, the J gene TRBJ2-2; D remains ambiguous. CDR1 is MNHEY and CDR2 is SVGAGI in the germline V gene. The CDR3 consists of 13 residues. Trimming took off 6 bases at V and 4 bases at J, with 9 bases between the two ends. The CDR3 sequence: CASSLIGTGELFF. In nucleotides, the CDR3 is TGTGCCAGCAGCCTTATTGGCACCGGGGAGCTGTTTTTT.

The chain links TRBV27 to TRBJ2-7; 9 nucleotides match TRBD1. V gave up 5 bases and J gave up 3 bases; unmatched junction bases: 8. Germline CDR1 reads MNHEY; CDR2 reads SMNVEV (reference sequence). CDR3 length: 15 residues. DNA of the CDR3: TGTGCCAGCAGTCCCGGGACAGGGCCCAACTACGAGCAGTACTTC. Protein: CASSPGTGPNYEQYF.

The chain recombines TRBV7-9 with TRBJ2-3; perhaps TRBD1 as D (6 bases). Germline V gene sequence: CDR1 SEHNR, CDR2 FQNEAQ (reference sequence). The V end lost 5 bases, the J end lost 3 bases, and 18 bases lay between the germline ends. This CDR3 contains 16 residues. CDR3 protein: CASSPPSGASTDTQYF. The CDR3 DNA reads TGTGCCAGCAGCCCGCCCTCAGGGGCTTCTACAGATACGCAGTATTTT.

This chain connects TRBV27 to TRBJ2-1, with D perhaps matching TRBD2 (6 bases). The length of the CDR3 is 12 residues. The V gene lost 7 bases and the J gene lost 6 bases, with 10 bases spanning the gap. The germline CDR1 and CDR2 sequences are MNHEY and SMNVEV (reference sequence). Written as DNA, the CDR3 is TGTGCCAGCATTGGAGGGCTCAATGAGCAGTTCTTC. This gives the protein CASIGGLNEQFF.